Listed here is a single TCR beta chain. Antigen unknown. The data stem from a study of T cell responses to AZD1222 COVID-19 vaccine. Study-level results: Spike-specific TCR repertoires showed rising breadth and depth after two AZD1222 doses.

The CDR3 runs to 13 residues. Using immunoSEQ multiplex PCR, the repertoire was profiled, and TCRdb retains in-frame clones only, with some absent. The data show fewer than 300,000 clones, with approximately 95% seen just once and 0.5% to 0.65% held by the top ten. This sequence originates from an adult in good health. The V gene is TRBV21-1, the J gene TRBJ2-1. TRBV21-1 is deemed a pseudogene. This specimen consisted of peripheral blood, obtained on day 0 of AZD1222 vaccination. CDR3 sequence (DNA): TGTGCCAGCAGCAATGATGACCTGTCGTGGCAGTTCTTC. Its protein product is CASSNDDLSWQFF.